This TCR beta chain was profiled in a study of T cells in Graves' hyperthyroidism and ophthalmopathy. Regions amplified from RNA transcripts were the TCR beta CDR3 regions. HTBI primers drove first-round RT-PCR of the TCR CDR3. Via MiXCR, TCRdb re-called the multiplex PCR reads, giving one row per CDR3 protein. Here the sample spans 400,000 to 450,000 distinct CDR3 sequences, roughly 15% being singletons. Germline V CDR1 and CDR2: SGDLS, YYNGEE. V was trimmed by 7 bases and J by 1 base, leaving 11 bases between them. The CDR3 is made up of 13 amino acids. The specimen sequenced was blood. V usage is TRBV9 and J usage is TRBJ2-5; D is unclear. This receptor was obtained from a man younger than 35 with Graves' ophthalmopathy. The CDR3, as DNA: TGTGCCAGCTCCGTCCGCAGCCAAGAGACCCAGTACTTC. Translating gives CASSVRSQETQYF.